Listed here are 2 T cell receptor beta chains from one sample, sequenced in a study of identical twins. In TCRdb, the 5' RACE reads were re-called with MiXCR into one record per CDR3 protein. In the table there are under 400,000 distinct CDR3 sequences, 9% of which are singletons. Sequencing used naive T cells sorted from blood. The receptors were sampled from a woman in her 50s in good health.

This clonotype turned up a few times. V usage is TRBV7-3 and J usage is TRBJ2-2; D is perhaps TRBD2 (5 bases). Germline CDR1 SGHTA, CDR2 FQGTGA. This CDR3 is built from 14 residues. Between the trimmed V and J ends, which lost 6 bases and 3 bases, there was a span of 11 bases. In DNA, the CDR3 is TGTGCCAGCAGTTACCTGGGAGACACCGGGGAGCTGTTTTTT. The encoded protein is CASSYLGDTGELFF.

The chain joins TRBV27 to TRBJ1-1; D perhaps matches TRBD1 (6 bases). Trimming stripped 6 bases from V and 11 bases from J, with 13 bases between. CDR1 is MNHEY, CDR2 SMNVEV, per germline (reference sequence). This CDR3 is built from 11 residues. The CDR3 DNA sequence: TGTGCCAGCAGCACCCAGGGGTATGCTTTCTTT. This encodes CASSTQGYAFF.